The 14 T cell receptor beta chains below all came from one sample that was sequenced in a study of T cell repertoires in cytomegalovirus infection. One entry per CDR3 protein, called by TCRdb with MiXCR from the reads. The table lists 350,000 to 450,000 distinct CDR3 sequences, 15% to 20% of them singletons. The specimen sequenced was PBMCs. These TCRs come from a human donor in good health (CMV status not recorded). Some clones in this sample may be carry-over from other donors' samples.

This clonotype was detected a few times. V and J are TRBV7-6 and TRBJ2-1; D is uncertain. Germline V gene data show CDR1 as SGHVS and CDR2 as FNYEAQ. CDR3 length: 15 amino acids. V dropped 5 bases and J dropped 3 bases, with 14 bases sitting between them. CDR3 protein: CASSRDGFFYNEQFF. The DNA for the CDR3 is TGTGCCAGCAGCCGAGACGGATTCTTCTACAATGAGCAGTTCTTC.

The chain couples TRBV7-2 to TRBJ1-2; D uncertain. The V end lost 4 bases, the J end lost 8 bases, and 14 bases lay between the germline ends. The CDR3 is made up of 13 amino acids. Germline V gene lookup returns CDR1 SGHTA and CDR2 FQGNSA. CDR3 region: CASSSQPAGGYTF. CDR3 DNA: TGTGCCAGCAGCTCTCAGCCCGCGGGGGGCTACACCTTC.

Written as DNA, the CDR3 is TGCGCCAGCAGCCAGGGGGTAGTCTACGAGCAGTACTTC. This translates into CASSQGVVYEQYF. The genes are TRBV4-1 and TRBJ2-7; TRBD1 or TRBD2 may be the D gene (5 bases each). Germline V gives CDR1 MGHRA, CDR2 YSYEKL. The CDR3 is made up of 13 amino acids. Trimming removed 3 bases from V and 3 bases from J, with 9 bases in between.

This sequence joins TRBV12-3 or TRBV12-4 and TRBJ2-5, with D perhaps TRBD1 or TRBD2 (5 bases each). The CDR3 loop spans 14 amino acids. V lost 5 bases, J lost 6 bases, and 16 bases lay in between. The CDR3 is CASSPGPRLKTQYF. CDR3 in DNA: TGTGCCAGCAGTCCGGGACCGAGGTTGAAGACCCAGTACTTC.

This chain joins TRBV4-1 and TRBJ1-3; D gene ambiguous. This CDR3 region has 13 residues. V lost 0 bases, J lost 7 bases, and 7 bases lay in between. Germline lookup yields CDR1 MGHRA and CDR2 YSYEKL. In DNA form, the CDR3 reads TGCGCCAGCAGCCAAGACCGGGTGAACACCATATATTTT. The encoded protein is CASSQDRVNTIYF.

About this clonotype itself: This sequence may be a read error, since a much larger clone differs from it by one base. The V and J genes are TRBV7-2 and TRBJ1-2; D remains ambiguous. CDR1 is SGHTA and CDR2 is FQGNSA in the germline V gene. V dropped 1 base and J dropped 2 bases, with 14 bases sitting between them. The CDR3 is 16 amino acids. The CDR3 here is CASSLGFDRVNYGYTF. CDR3 nucleotide sequence: TGTGCCAGCAGCTTAGGATTCGATCGAGTGAACTATGGCTACACCTTC.

This clonotype was seen a single time. V gene TRBV7-2 combines with J gene TRBJ2-6, with D possibly being TRBD2 (8 bases). V was pared by 3 bases and J by 2 bases, with 17 bases between. This CDR3 region has 18 residues. Germline loops: CDR1 SGHTA, CDR2 FQGNSA. This CDR3 is CASSFAGRGRTGANVLTF. CDR3 bases: TGTGCCAGCAGCTTCGCCGGGAGGGGGCGTACTGGGGCCAACGTCCTGACTTTC. The variable domain in full, completed from reference TRBV7-2 and TRBJ2-6, reads GAGVSQSPSNKVTEKGKDVELRCDPISGHTALYWYRQSLGQGLEFLIYFQGNSAPDKSGLPSDRFSAERTGGSVSTLTIQRTQQEDSAVYLCASSFAGRGRTGANVLTFGAGSRLTVL.

V and J are TRBV4-3 and TRBJ2-3; TRBD2 is a possible D gene (6 bases). Germline V gene lookup returns CDR1 LGHNA and CDR2 YSLEER. V was clipped by 2 bases and J by 8 bases, with 8 bases between them. This CDR3 is 12 amino acids long. CDR3 in amino acids: CASSQRGGTQYF. The CDR3 DNA reads as TGCGCCAGCAGCCAACGGGGAGGTACGCAGTATTTT.

V is TRBV3-1 and J is TRBJ1-2; D gene unclear. The CDR3 consists of 15 residues. In germline, CDR1 is LGHDT, CDR2 YNNKEL (reference sequence). Deletions cut 0 bases from V and 4 bases from J, with 12 bases between. In DNA, the CDR3 is TGTGCCAGCAGCCAAGAGTGGGGAATCAGCTATGGCTACACCTTC. Residues: CASSQEWGISYGYTF.

In its sample, this clonotype was seen many times. The chain links TRBV7-2 to TRBJ2-2; D not resolved. Germline loops: CDR1 SGHTA, CDR2 FQGNSA. The CDR3 is 14 residues long. Trimming stripped 0 bases from V and 6 bases from J, with 8 bases between. The CDR3 nucleotides read TGTGCCAGCAGCTTAGCGTTCAGGTCCGGGGAGCTGTTTTTT. Protein: CASSLAFRSGELFF.

The table lists this clonotype with many counts. This chain connects TRBV20-1 to TRBJ2-1; 7 bases match TRBD2. Germline V gives CDR1 DFQATT, CDR2 SNEGSKA (reference sequence). This CDR3 is built from 17 residues. V dropped 0 bases and J dropped 1; count of bases not matched to a gene: 9. The CDR3 DNA sequence: TGCAGTGCTAGAGATCTTGGCGGGAGAAGTTCCTACAATGAGCAGTTCTTC. Encoded protein: CSARDLGGRSSYNEQFF.

The table lists this clonotype with many counts. V is TRBV7-2 and J is TRBJ2-3; tentatively, D is TRBD1 (6 bases). The CDR3 has 13 residues. Germline V gene data show CDR1 as SGHTA and CDR2 as FQGNSA. Trimming cost V 5 bases and J 6 bases, with 12 bases left between them. In nucleotides, the CDR3 is TGTGCCAGCAGCCGAGGGACATCTGATACGCAGTATTTT. Amino acids: CASSRGTSDTQYF.

This clonotype was counted only a few times. The chain joins TRBV12-3 or TRBV12-4 to TRBJ2-3, with D uncertain. The V end lost 6 bases, the J end lost 7 bases, and 11 bases lay between the germline ends. The CDR3 is made up of 12 amino acids. The CDR3 loop reads CASSVYPNTQYF. The CDR3 DNA reads TGTGCCAGCAGCGTATACCCGAATACGCAGTATTTT.

At least ten counts were recorded for this clonotype. V and J are TRBV7-8 and TRBJ1-1, with D hard to call. V was pared by 5 bases and J by 3 bases, with 22 bases between. The CDR3 is 17 amino acids. In germline, CDR1 is SGHVS, CDR2 FQNEAQ. CDR3 nucleotides: TGTGCCAGCAGCCCCAGAGTCTCCTCTCTTGGGGACACTGAAGCTTTCTTT. This sequence encodes CASSPRVSSLGDTEAFF.